The 4 T cell receptor beta chains presented below share a single source sample, sequenced in a study of shared clonotypes between healthy human individuals. Data came from immunoSEQ multiplex PCR; TCRdb stores just in-frame clones and leaves some out. The sample has some 2,100,000 clones; about 93% are singletons. CD45RO negativity and positive selection for CCR7 defined naive CD8 cells, a population that excluded terminally differentiated effector memory CD45RA+ cells. The sample consisted of naive CD8+ T cells from PBMCs. The receptors here all came from a man between 18 and 29 years old in good health. Some clones in this sample may be carry-over from other donors' samples.

The chain links TRBV7-9 to TRBJ2-5; a possible D gene is TRBD2 (6 bases). The CDR3 consists of 12 residues. Trimming left V 1 base short and J 9 bases short, with 9 bases between. Germline V gives CDR1 SEHNR, CDR2 FQNEAQ (reference sequence). This CDR3 reads CASSLGEESQYF. DNA for the CDR3: TGTGCCAGCAGCTTAGGGGAGGAGTCCCAGTACTTC.

V and J are TRBV27 and TRBJ1-2, with 7 bases that match TRBD1. The CDR3 contains 14 residues. V lost 1 base and J lost 4; bases outside the gene matches: 3. In germline, CDR1 is MNHEY, CDR2 SMNVEV (reference sequence). The CDR3 coding sequence is TGTGCCAGCAGTTTATTACAGGGGTCCTATGGCTACACCTTC. Translation: CASSLLQGSYGYTF.

The J gene is TRBJ2-7, the V gene TRBV27; 9 bases match TRBD2. Per germline, CDR1 MNHEY and CDR2 SMNVEV (reference sequence). V lost 5 bases, J lost 6 bases, and 14 bases stayed unmatched. This CDR3 contains 16 residues. As DNA, the CDR3 is TGTGCCAGCAGTCCGAGCCAGGGCGGGAGGGCCCTCGAGCAGTACTTC. This codes for CASSPSQGGRALEQYF.

The chain combines TRBV6-5 with TRBJ2-1; D not certain. Germline V gene lookup returns CDR1 MNHEY and CDR2 SVGAGI. This CDR3 spans 14 amino acids. Trimming pared 6 bases from V and 6 bases from J, leaving 15 bases between. The CDR3 here is CASSYTRAANEQFF. The DNA for the CDR3 is TGTGCCAGCAGCTACACTCGGGCCGCCAATGAGCAGTTCTTC.